A selection of T cell receptor beta chains follows, all from one sample in a study of cytomegalovirus exposure and HLA in healthy donors. The method was immunoSEQ multiplex PCR; TCRdb's version includes in-frame clones alone and lacks a portion of them. The sample has 120,000 to 150,000 clones; about 66% are singletons. Sequencing was performed on PBMCs. Receptor source: a male donor in good health and CMV-seronegative. CDR3s leave out the opening cysteine and the closing phenylalanine or tryptophan. The order of the fields is V gene, J gene, CDR3 protein.

>TRBV2|TRBJ2-6
ASSPEGFGANVLT
>TRBV18|TRBJ2-3
ASSRGLAGASTDTQY
>TRBV5-4|TRBJ2-5
ASSQDSLKTQY
>TRBV7-3|TRBJ1-3
ASSLRRGPGNTIY
>TRBV9|TRBJ2-7
ASSFGGASYEQY
>TRBV28|TRBJ1-5
ASSLDRGGNQPQH
>TRBV5-1|TRBJ1-2
ASSLGDRHYGYT
>TRBV28|TRBJ1-2
ASTYNRDRGVYT
>TRBV10-3|TRBJ2-1
AITTSGGYNEQF
>TRBV7-9|TRBJ1-2
ASSLRQGPNTFYGYT
>TRBV19|TRBJ2-1
ASSRGNTANEQF
>TRBV7-9|TRBJ2-3
SSSPQGLEADTQY
>TRBV5-1|TRBJ2-3
ASSLGLAGVTDTQY
>TRBV27|TRBJ1-5
ASSLAGGSNQPQH
>TRBV13|TRBJ2-5
ASSLDPTGGLETQY
>TRBV7-2|TRBJ2-2
ASSPWTSGGDEWPGELF
>TRBV15|TRBJ2-1
ATSRAGGGTNEQF
>TRBV7-2|TRBJ2-3
ASSLSRTSGASTDTQY
>TRBV27|TRBJ2-1
ASSPPSGENSYNEQF
>TRBV27|TRBJ1-1
ASSLVQGLNTEAF
>TRBV27|TRBJ2-2
ASSGRVAGELF
>TRBV28|TRBJ2-7
ASSFLSSLSYEQY
>TRBV18|TRBJ2-7
ASSPRDELSYEQY
>TRBV19|TRBJ1-2
ASNRQGDSYGYT
>TRBV10-3|TRBJ2-3
AISARATREDTQY
>TRBV5-5|TRBJ2-1
ASSYVRGVDEQF
>TRBV28|TRBJ2-5
ASSSLWGGLETQY
>TRBV5-6|TRBJ1-2
ASTLGRRGGYT
>TRBV7-2|TRBJ2-3
ASSLAGLAGGPTDTQY
>TRBV6-1|TRBJ1-5
ASSGDRDQPQH
>TRBV28|TRBJ1-3
ASSFSVSGNTIY